These 30 T cell receptor beta chains came from one sample sequenced in a study of regulatory T cells in long-lasting Graves disease. Time point noted: persistent/refractory GD, antithyroid drugs over 5 years with positive TRAb. Extracted PBMC RNA gave rise to the TCR library. Researchers made TCR beta libraries by using iRepertoire HTBI primers and running Arm-PCR on CDR3 regions. TCRdb re-called the multiplex PCR reads with MiXCR, one entry per CDR3 protein. The table includes around 460,000 distinct CDR3 sequences, about 20% detected once. The specimen comprised peripheral blood mononuclear cells (PBMCs), sampled when the disease was refractory, from a patient treated with antithyroid drugs. The receptors here all came from a female donor with Graves disease.

This clonotype was seen repeatedly, ten times or more. The chain has TRBV29-1 and TRBJ2-5; D unresolved. V lost 6 bases, J lost 0 bases, and 8 bases lay in between. The CDR3 sequence is 12 residues long. Germline V gene lookup returns CDR1 SQVTM and CDR2 ANQGSEA. The CDR3 loop reads CSVARYQETQYF. The CDR3 DNA is TGCAGCGTCGCAAGGTACCAAGAGACCCAGTACTTC.

The gene calls are TRBV30 and TRBJ2-1; tentatively, D is TRBD2 (6 bases). CDR1 is GTSNPN, CDR2 SVGIG, per germline (reference sequence). Trimming stripped 5 bases from V and 0 bases from J, with 14 bases between. The CDR3 is 15 amino acids. The CDR3 DNA reads TGTGCCTGGCGCCTTAGCGGCCTCTCCTACAATGAGCAGTTCTTC. Translating gives CAWRLSGLSYNEQFF.

In this sample, this clonotype turned up a few times. The chain joins TRBV10-3 to TRBJ2-3, with D hard to call. CDR3 length: 13 residues. Between the trimmed V and J ends, which lost 4 bases and 0 bases, there was a span of 5 bases. From germline, CDR1 is ENHRY and CDR2 SYGVKD. CDR3 coding DNA: TGTGCCATCAGTGCTCCAAGCACAGATACGCAGTATTTT. This codes for CAISAPSTDTQYF.

The rearrangement links TRBV24-1 to TRBJ2-2; 7 nucleotides align to TRBD2. The CDR3 loop spans 16 amino acids. The germline CDR1 and CDR2 sequences are KGHDR and SFDVKD. V lost 11 bases, J lost 1 base, and 12 bases stayed unmatched. CDR3 residues: CASSLFSSGNTGELFF. The DNA for the CDR3 is TGTGCCAGCAGCCTGTTCTCTAGCGGGAACACCGGGGAGCTGTTTTTT.

This clonotype was seen repeatedly, ten times or more. CDR3 residues: CASSQDSMNTEAFF. CDR3 coding DNA: TGTGCCAGCAGCCAGGACAGTATGAACACTGAAGCTTTCTTT. This chain links TRBV11-1 with TRBJ1-1; possible D gene TRBD1, 6 bases. Germline V gene sequence: CDR1 SGHAT, CDR2 FQDESV (reference sequence). The V end was cut by 5 bases, the J end by 0 bases, with 10 bases between. This CDR3 is 14 amino acids long.

This clonotype has a handful of counts. The chain uses TRBV19 and TRBJ2-6; D not resolved. Trimming removed 5 bases from V and 0 bases from J, with 11 bases in between. CDR1 LNHDA and CDR2 SQIVND come from the germline V gene (reference sequence). The CDR3 is made up of 16 amino acids. The CDR3 DNA follows: TGTGCCAGTAGTTCCGGACGTAACTCTGGGGCCAACGTCCTGACTTTC. This sequence encodes CASSSGRNSGANVLTF.

There are many counts of this clonotype. The J gene is TRBJ1-5, the V gene TRBV12-3 or TRBV12-4; no definite D call. The V gene lost 5 bases and the J gene lost 7 bases, with 15 bases spanning the gap. This CDR3 contains 14 residues. The CDR3 nucleotides read TGTGCCAGCAGTGCCGATGAGGTGGGACAGCCCCAGCATTTT. Amino acid sequence: CASSADEVGQPQHF.

Comments on this clonotype: This may be a read error: a much more frequent sequence differs by one nucleotide. CDR3 DNA: TGTGCCAGCTCACCCAACGGACAGAATGAAAAACCGTTTTTT. This codes for CASSPNGQNEKPFF. The chain combines TRBV18 with TRBJ1-4; TRBD1 might be the D (6 bases). The CDR3 sequence is 14 residues long. CDR1 KGHSH and CDR2 LQKENI come from the germline V gene.

This clonotype was seen a handful of times. The gene calls are TRBV7-2 and TRBJ2-5; tentative D call: TRBD2 (6 bases). Germline V gives CDR1 SGHTA, CDR2 FQGNSA. The CDR3 sequence is 13 residues long. Trimming took 6 bases from V and 1 from J, leaving 9 bases between them. The CDR3 loop is CASSGTLQETQYF. The CDR3 DNA is TGTGCCAGCAGTGGGACTCTCCAAGAGACCCAGTACTTC. Filled out from reference TRBV7-2 and TRBJ2-5, the complete variable domain reads GAGVSQSPSNKVTEKGKDVELRCDPISGHTALYWYRQSLGQGLEFLIYFQGNSAPDKSGLPSDRFSAERTGGSVSTLTIQRTQQEDSAVYLCASSGTLQETQYFGPGTRLLVL.

This clonotype was detected many times. This sequence joins TRBV28 and TRBJ2-5; D unclear. The CDR3 contains 14 residues. In germline, CDR1 is MDHEN, CDR2 SYDVKM. Between the trimmed V and J ends, which lost 6 bases and 1 base, there was a span of 12 bases. The CDR3 DNA reads as TGTGCCAGCAGCCCCCTCGGCCGCCAAGAGACCCAGTACTTC. Translating it yields CASSPLGRQETQYF.

In this sample, this clonotype turned up many times. The genes are TRBV7-2 and TRBJ2-7; the D is unclear. Germline V gene sequence: CDR1 SGHTA, CDR2 FQGNSA. V was pared by 1 base and J by 3 bases, with 7 bases between. The CDR3 is 13 amino acids. The CDR3 loop reads CASSLVRSYEQYF. For the CDR3, the DNA is TGTGCCAGCAGCTTAGTACGGAGCTACGAGCAGTACTTC.

This clonotype has at least ten counts. This sequence joins TRBV12-3 or TRBV12-4 and TRBJ1-2; 8 bases agree with TRBD1. CDR3 size: 14 residues. With V trimmed by 4 bases and J by 8 bases, 9 bases remained unmatched. The CDR3: CASSSDRGKRGYTF. The CDR3 DNA sequence: TGTGCCAGCAGTTCCGACAGGGGAAAGAGGGGCTACACCTTC.

In its sample, this clonotype was seen a few times. The chain is built from TRBV7-2 and TRBJ2-5; the D gene is possibly TRBD1 (7 bases). Per germline, CDR1 SGHTA and CDR2 FQGNSA. This CDR3 has 15 residues. The ends were cut back, 6 bases at V and 1 base at J, with 15 bases in the middle. Here the CDR3 DNA reads TGTGCCAGCAGTCCTAGGAGGGGGCCCCAAGAGACCCAGTACTTC. It is translated as CASSPRRGPQETQYF. Full variable domain (rest looked up from reference TRBV7-2 and TRBJ2-5): GAGVSQSPSNKVTEKGKDVELRCDPISGHTALYWYRQSLGQGLEFLIYFQGNSAPDKSGLPSDRFSAERTGGSVSTLTIQRTQQEDSAVYLCASSPRRGPQETQYFGPGTRLLVL.

This clonotype occurred once. J is TRBJ2-5 and V is TRBV28; 10 bases fit TRBD1. Germline V gene sequence: CDR1 MDHEN, CDR2 SYDVKM. Unmatched junction bases numbered 7, after V lost 4 bases and J lost 2 bases. The CDR3 contains 16 residues. The CDR3, as DNA: TGTGCCAGCAGTTCCCACGACAGGGGGCGACAAGAGACCCAGTACTTC. It specifies CASSSHDRGRQETQYF.

The rearrangement joins TRBV6-1 to TRBJ2-7; 8 bases align to TRBD2. Unmatched junction bases numbered 5, after V lost 7 bases and J lost 3 bases. The CDR3 runs 13 residues. Germline loops: CDR1 MNHNS, CDR2 SASEGT. DNA for the CDR3: TGTGCCAGCACCAAGACTAGCGTCTACGAGCAGTACTTC. This encodes CASTKTSVYEQYF.

This clonotype appeared a few times. This chain connects TRBV24-1 to TRBJ2-5, with 8 bases fitting TRBD1. The V gene end was trimmed by 1 base and the J gene end by 5 bases; junction bases not matched to a gene: 5. The CDR3 has 15 residues. The germline V gene has CDR1 KGHDR and CDR2 SFDVKD. As DNA, the CDR3 is TGTGCCACCAGTGATTTAAGCAGGGGGCCGGAGACCCAGTACTTC. Translated: CATSDLSRGPETQYF.

The chain links TRBV4-3 to TRBJ2-5; 7 bases are a match to TRBD1. This CDR3 is 16 amino acids long. Germline CDR1 is LGHNA and CDR2 is YSLEER. V shed 0 bases and J 7 bases; nucleotides not matched to a gene: 11. The CDR3 reads CASSQEATGPSGTQYF. For the CDR3, the DNA is TGCGCCAGCAGCCAAGAAGCGACAGGGCCATCCGGGACCCAGTACTTC.

The table lists this clonotype with many counts. V usage is TRBV10-3 and J usage is TRBJ1-2; possibly TRBD1 for D (5 bases). The CDR3 is 13 amino acids. V dropped 10 bases and J dropped 4 bases, with 16 bases sitting between them. Looked up from germline, CDR1 is ENHRY and CDR2 is SYGVKD. The CDR3 protein is CATGAFTTYGYTF. The CDR3 bases are TGTGCCACCGGGGCCTTTACCACCTATGGCTACACCTTC.

The chain links TRBV5-8 to TRBJ1-2; tentatively, D is TRBD1 (6 bases). Trimming left V 3 bases short and J 6 bases short, with 12 bases between. This CDR3 spans 13 amino acids. Germline V gene sequence: CDR1 SGHTS, CDR2 YDEGEE. The CDR3 DNA follows: TGTGCCAGCAGCTCACGGGGGGCGAATGGCTACACCTTC. Protein product: CASSSRGANGYTF. The full variable domain, in which reference TRBV5-8 and TRBJ1-2 provide the parts outside the CDR3, is EAGVTQSPTHLIKTRGQQATLRCSPISGHTSVYWYQQALGLGLQFLLWYDEGEERNRGNFPPRFSGRQFPNYSSELNVNALELEDSALYLCASSSRGANGYTFGSGTRLTVV.

This clonotype was seen ten or more times. The V and J genes are TRBV28 and TRBJ2-7; 7 nucleotides match TRBD2. V shed 4 bases and J 2 bases; nucleotides not matched to a gene: 8. The CDR3 is made up of 15 amino acids. Germline V gene lookup returns CDR1 MDHEN and CDR2 SYDVKM. For the CDR3, the DNA is TGTGCCAGCAGTTCAGGTGGAGCGGGAACCTACGAGCAGTACTTC. Translated: CASSSGGAGTYEQYF.

This chain joins TRBV6-1 and TRBJ1-5, with D possibly TRBD1 on 5 matching bases. CDR1 MNHNS and CDR2 SASEGT come from the germline V gene. The CDR3 totals 15 residues. Trimming cost V 4 bases and J 1 base, with 11 bases left between them. In nucleotides, the CDR3 is TGTGCCAGCAGTGGAGAAGGGGTGAGCAATCAGCCCCAGCATTTT. Amino acids: CASSGEGVSNQPQHF.

This clonotype came up many times. The rearrangement uses TRBV7-2 and TRBJ2-5; D might be TRBD2 (7 bases). Germline CDR1 is SGHTA and CDR2 is FQGNSA. Between the trimmed V and J ends, which lost 0 bases and 2 bases, there was a span of 10 bases. CDR3 length equals 15 residues. The CDR3 here is CASSLAGGTQETQYF. In nucleotides, the CDR3 is TGTGCCAGCAGCTTAGCGGGGGGGACACAAGAGACCCAGTACTTC. The entire variable domain, with the rest obtained from reference TRBV7-2 and TRBJ2-5, is as follows: GAGVSQSPSNKVTEKGKDVELRCDPISGHTALYWYRQSLGQGLEFLIYFQGNSAPDKSGLPSDRFSAERTGGSVSTLTIQRTQQEDSAVYLCASSLAGGTQETQYFGPGTRLLVL.

The chain uses TRBV7-2 and TRBJ2-1; a weak D match, TRBD1 (5 bases). This CDR3 region has 22 residues. Germline V gives CDR1 SGHTA, CDR2 FQGNSA. V gave up 1 base and J gave up 0 bases, with 28 bases separating them. CDR3 amino acids: CASSLVTMAQVGTLSSYNEQFF. In DNA form, the CDR3 reads TGTGCCAGCAGCTTAGTTACAATGGCACAGGTCGGTACACTGAGCTCCTACAATGAGCAGTTCTTC.

The DNA of the CDR3 is TGTGCCAGCAGGGCTCCTGAGCGGGAGGGCCGAAACGGGGAGCTGTTTTTT. Protein: CASRAPEREGRNGELFF. This chain links TRBV6-1 with TRBJ2-2; 10 bases map to TRBD2. The trim removed 6 bases at V and 7 bases at J, leaving 14 bases unmatched. CDR3 length equals 17 residues. Germline assignment: CDR1 MNHNS and CDR2 SASEGT.

The gene calls are TRBV5-4 and TRBJ2-7, with 9 bases matching TRBD1. In germline, CDR1 is SGHNT, CDR2 YYREEE (reference sequence). This CDR3 spans 15 amino acids. V was clipped by 3 bases and J by 0 bases; unmatched bases: 4. This CDR3 reads CASSSRDRASYEQYF. The DNA of the CDR3 is TGTGCCAGCAGCTCCCGGGACAGGGCCTCCTACGAGCAGTACTTC.

This clonotype showed up just a few times. The gene calls are TRBV19 and TRBJ1-5, with TRBD1 matching 8 bases. Unmatched junction bases numbered 5, after V lost 7 bases and J lost 0 bases. Germline CDR1 is LNHDA and CDR2 is SQIVND (reference sequence). CDR3 length: 15 residues. CDR3 sequence reads: CASMDRAYSNQPQHF. The CDR3 nucleotides are TGTGCCAGTATGGACAGGGCTTATAGCAATCAGCCCCAGCATTTT.

This clonotype has ten or more counts. The genes are TRBV28 and TRBJ1-2; unclear D gene. The length of the CDR3 is 15 residues. Germline V gene sequence: CDR1 MDHEN, CDR2 SYDVKM. Trimming took 5 bases from V and 2 from J, leaving 15 bases between them. For the CDR3, the DNA is TGTGCCAGCAGTGGGCAAACCTCCCGCAACTATGGCTACACCTTC. Protein: CASSGQTSRNYGYTF.

Many counts were recorded for this clonotype. This rearrangement joins TRBV29-1 to TRBJ1-2; D is unresolved. Trimming took 4 bases from V and 5 from J, leaving 14 bases between them. Germline CDR1 and CDR2: SQVTM and ANQGSEA. The CDR3 runs 13 residues. The DNA of the CDR3 is TGCAGCGTTGCATTAGGGATTTCATATGGCTACACCTTC. It is translated as CSVALGISYGYTF.

The sample holds many counts of this clonotype. The rearrangement links TRBV28 to TRBJ1-2; unclear D gene. From germline, CDR1 is MDHEN and CDR2 SYDVKM. The CDR3 loop spans 11 amino acids. Trimming removed 7 bases at V and 2 bases at J, with 5 bases between. The CDR3 reads CASIGNYGYTF. DNA for the CDR3: TGTGCCAGCATTGGAAACTATGGCTACACCTTC.

The table lists this clonotype with a few counts. The CDR3 DNA sequence: TGTGCCAGCTCACCGGGAACAGGACCACGGGTGACCCAGTACTTC. Its protein is CASSPGTGPRVTQYF. The rearrangement links TRBV18 to TRBJ2-5; the D gene is possibly TRBD1 (5 bases). V was clipped by 3 bases and J by 7 bases, with 18 bases between them. Germline CDR1 KGHSH, CDR2 LQKENI. The length of the CDR3 is 15 residues.